This T cell receptor beta chain originates from a study of T cell responses to AZD1222 COVID-19 vaccine. Regarding the study as a whole: Nearly half of unique spike-specific TCRs reportedly avoided B.1.351 and B.1.1.7 mutated regions. All repertoire sampling was performed exclusively after the peak T cell response. Spike was spanned by vaccine-associated CD4 TCRs, which were dominant at 160-218 and 743-854.

Trimming removed 1 base at V and 5 bases at J, with 9 bases between. The germline V gene encodes CDR1 SNHLY and CDR2 FYNNEI. This CDR3 has 14 amino acids. The assay was immunoSEQ multiplex PCR, and TCRdb's table has in-frame clones only and misses some. In the table there are around 180,000 clones, about 86% of which are singletons. This clone was observed a handful of times. As yet, its antigen is unknown. Specimen: peripheral blood, collected on day 0 of AZD1222 vaccination. The V call is TRBV2, the J call TRBJ1-5; tentatively, D is TRBD1 (5 bases). This clonotype was sampled from an adult in good health. The CDR3 nucleotides read TGTGCCAGCAGTGAAGGGGCAGGGTATCAGCCCCAGCATTTT. Residues: CASSEGAGYQPQHF.